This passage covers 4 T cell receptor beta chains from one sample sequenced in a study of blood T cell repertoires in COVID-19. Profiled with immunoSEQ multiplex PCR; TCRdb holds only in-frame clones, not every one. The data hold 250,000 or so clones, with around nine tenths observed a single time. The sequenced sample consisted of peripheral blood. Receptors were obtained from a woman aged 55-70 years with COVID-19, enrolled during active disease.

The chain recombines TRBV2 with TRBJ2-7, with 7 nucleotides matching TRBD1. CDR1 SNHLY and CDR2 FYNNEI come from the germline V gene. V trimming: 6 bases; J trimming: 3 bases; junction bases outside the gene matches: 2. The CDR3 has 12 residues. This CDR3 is CASSRDSYEQYF. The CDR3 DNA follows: TGTGCCAGCAGCCGGGACAGCTACGAGCAGTACTTC.

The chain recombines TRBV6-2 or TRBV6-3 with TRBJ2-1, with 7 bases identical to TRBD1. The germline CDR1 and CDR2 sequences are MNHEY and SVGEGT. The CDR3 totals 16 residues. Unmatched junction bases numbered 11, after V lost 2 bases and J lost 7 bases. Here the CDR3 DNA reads TGTGCCAGCAGTTACAGCTGGGAAACCAGGGGGAATGAGCAGTTCTTC. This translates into CASSYSWETRGNEQFF.

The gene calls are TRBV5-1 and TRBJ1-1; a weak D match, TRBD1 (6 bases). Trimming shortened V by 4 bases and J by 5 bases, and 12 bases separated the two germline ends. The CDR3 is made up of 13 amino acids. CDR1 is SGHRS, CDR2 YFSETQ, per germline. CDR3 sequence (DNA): TGCGCCAGCAGCCCTGGGACAACGACTGAAGCTTTCTTT. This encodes CASSPGTTTEAFF.

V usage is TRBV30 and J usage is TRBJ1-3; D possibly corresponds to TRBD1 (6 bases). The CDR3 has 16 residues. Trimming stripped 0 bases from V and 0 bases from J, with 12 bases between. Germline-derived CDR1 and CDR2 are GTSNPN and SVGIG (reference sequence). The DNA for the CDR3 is TGTGCCTGGAGTGTAGACAGGCCACGCTCTGGAAACACCATATATTTT. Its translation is CAWSVDRPRSGNTIYF.